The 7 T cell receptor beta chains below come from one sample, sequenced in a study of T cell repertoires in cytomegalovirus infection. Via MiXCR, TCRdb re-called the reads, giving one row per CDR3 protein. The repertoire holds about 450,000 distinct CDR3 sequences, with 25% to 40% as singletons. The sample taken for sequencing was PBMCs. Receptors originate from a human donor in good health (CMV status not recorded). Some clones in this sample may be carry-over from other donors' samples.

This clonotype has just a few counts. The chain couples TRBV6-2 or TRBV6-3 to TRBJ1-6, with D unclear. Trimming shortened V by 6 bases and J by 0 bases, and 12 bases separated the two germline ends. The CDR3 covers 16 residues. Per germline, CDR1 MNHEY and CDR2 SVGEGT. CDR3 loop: CASSQARSSYNSPLHF. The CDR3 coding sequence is TGTGCCAGCAGCCAGGCACGGAGCTCCTATAATTCACCCCTCCACTTT.

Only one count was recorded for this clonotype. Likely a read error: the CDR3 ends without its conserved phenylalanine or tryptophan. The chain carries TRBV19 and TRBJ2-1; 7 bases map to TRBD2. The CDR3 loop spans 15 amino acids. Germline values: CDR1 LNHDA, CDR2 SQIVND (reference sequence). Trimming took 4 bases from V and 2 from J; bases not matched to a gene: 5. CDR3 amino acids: CASSTGGGAYNEQFL. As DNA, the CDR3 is TGTGCCAGTAGTACTGGGGGGGGGGCCTACAATGAGCAGTTCTTA.

This CDR3 reads CASSLEGGYGDTQYF. The CDR3 DNA reads TGTGCCAGCAGCTTGGAAGGGGGCTATGGGGATACGCAGTATTTT. The chain recombines TRBV5-4 with TRBJ2-3, with TRBD1 matching over 7 bases. There are 15 residues in the CDR3. Trimming removed 0 bases from V and 6 bases from J; junction bases left unmatched: 7. Germline lookup yields CDR1 SGHNT and CDR2 YYREEE (reference sequence).

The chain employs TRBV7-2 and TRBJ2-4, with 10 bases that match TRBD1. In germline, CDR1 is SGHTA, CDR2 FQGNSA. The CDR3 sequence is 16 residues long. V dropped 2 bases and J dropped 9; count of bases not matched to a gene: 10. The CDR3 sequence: CASSLYGTGDGGIQYF. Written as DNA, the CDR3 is TGTGCCAGCAGCTTATATGGGACAGGGGATGGGGGCATTCAGTACTTC.

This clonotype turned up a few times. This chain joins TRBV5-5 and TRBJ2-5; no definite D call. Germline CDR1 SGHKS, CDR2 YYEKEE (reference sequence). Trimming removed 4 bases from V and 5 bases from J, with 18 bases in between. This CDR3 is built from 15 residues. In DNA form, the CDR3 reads TGTGCCAGCAGCCCTCCCCCCCCTGTGGGGGAGACCCAGTACTTC. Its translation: CASSPPPPVGETQYF. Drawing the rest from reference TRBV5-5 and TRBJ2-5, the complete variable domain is DAGVTQSPTHLIKTRGQQVTLRCSPISGHKSVSWYQQVLGQGPQFIFQYYEKEERGRGNFPDRFSARQFPNYSSELNVNALLLGDSALYLCASSPPPPVGETQYFGPGTRLLVL.

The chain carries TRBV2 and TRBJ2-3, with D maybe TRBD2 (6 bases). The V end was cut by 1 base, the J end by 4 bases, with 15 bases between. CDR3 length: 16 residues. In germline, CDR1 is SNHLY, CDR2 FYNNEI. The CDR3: CASSEESGVSADTQYF. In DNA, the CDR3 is TGTGCCAGCAGTGAAGAGTCGGGGGTCAGCGCAGATACGCAGTATTTT. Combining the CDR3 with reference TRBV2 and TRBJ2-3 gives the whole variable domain EPEVTQTPSHQVTQMGQEVILRCVPISNHLYFYWYRQILGQKVEFLVSFYNNEISEKSEIFDDQFSVERPDGSNFTLKIRSTKLEDSAMYFCASSEESGVSADTQYFGPGTRLTVL.

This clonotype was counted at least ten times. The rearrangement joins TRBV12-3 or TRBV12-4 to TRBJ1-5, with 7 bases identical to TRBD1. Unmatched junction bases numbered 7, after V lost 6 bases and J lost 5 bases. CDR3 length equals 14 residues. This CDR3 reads CASRRQGGDQPQHF. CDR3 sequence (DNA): TGTGCCAGCAGAAGACAGGGTGGGGATCAGCCCCAGCATTTT.